This TCR beta chain appears in the sequencing data of a study of spatial heterogeneity in lung cancer. Overall study context: In tumor regions TCR transcript counts correlated strongly with a matched bulk RNA-seq T cell module score. Points from the study as a whole: Expanded alpha and beta TCR counts within tumors tracked tumor mutation counts.

By frequency in the sample, this clonotype is medium-sized. Antigen specificity is unknown. This beta chain is a stray read from a library made for alpha chains; its abundance is not meaningful. Sample time point: sample taken at primary tumor resection. TCRdb independently ran MiXCR on the 5' RACE reads; one entry per CDR3 protein. The sample records fewer than 7,500 distinct CDR3 sequences, 11% to 15% being singletons. V lost 0 bases, J lost 8 bases, and 8 bases stayed unmatched. The germline CDR1 and CDR2 sequences are SGHRS and YFSETQ. The CDR3 spans 16 residues. The rearrangement joins TRBV5-1 to TRBJ2-1, with 10 bases identical to TRBD2. The source of this sequence is a male donor with early-stage non-small cell lung cancer. Sequenced here: lung tumor tissue, sampled at surgery. CDR3 coding DNA: TGCGCCAGCAGCTTGGCACTAGCGGGAATCACAGATGAGCAGTTCTTC. Amino acid sequence: CASSLALAGITDEQFF.